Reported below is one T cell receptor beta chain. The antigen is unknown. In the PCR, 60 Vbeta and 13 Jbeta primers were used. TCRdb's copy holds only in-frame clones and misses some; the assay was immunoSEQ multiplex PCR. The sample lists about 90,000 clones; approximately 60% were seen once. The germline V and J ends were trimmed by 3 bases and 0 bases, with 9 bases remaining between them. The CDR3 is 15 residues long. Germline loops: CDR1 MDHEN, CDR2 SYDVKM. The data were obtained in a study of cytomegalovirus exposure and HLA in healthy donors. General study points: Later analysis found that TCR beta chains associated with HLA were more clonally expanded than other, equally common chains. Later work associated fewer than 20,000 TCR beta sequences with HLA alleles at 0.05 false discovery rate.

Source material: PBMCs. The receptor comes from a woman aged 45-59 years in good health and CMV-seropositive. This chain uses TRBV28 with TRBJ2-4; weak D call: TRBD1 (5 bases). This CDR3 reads CASSLIGEAKNIQYF. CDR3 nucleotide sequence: TGTGCCAGCAGTTTGATAGGGGAAGCCAAAAACATTCAGTACTTC.